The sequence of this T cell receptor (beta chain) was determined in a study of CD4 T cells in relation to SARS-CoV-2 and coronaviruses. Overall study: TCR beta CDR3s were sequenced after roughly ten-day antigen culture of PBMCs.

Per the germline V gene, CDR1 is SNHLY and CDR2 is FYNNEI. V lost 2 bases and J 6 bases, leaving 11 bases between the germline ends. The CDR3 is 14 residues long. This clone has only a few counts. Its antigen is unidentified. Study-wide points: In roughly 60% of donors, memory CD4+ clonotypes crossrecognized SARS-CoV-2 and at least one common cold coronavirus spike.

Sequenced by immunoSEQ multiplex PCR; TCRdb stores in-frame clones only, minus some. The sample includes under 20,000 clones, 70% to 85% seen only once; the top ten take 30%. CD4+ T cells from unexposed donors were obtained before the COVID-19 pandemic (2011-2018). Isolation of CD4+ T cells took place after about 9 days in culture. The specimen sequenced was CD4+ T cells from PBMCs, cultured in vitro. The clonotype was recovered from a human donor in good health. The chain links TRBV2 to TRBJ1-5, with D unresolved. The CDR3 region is CASSESIGSQPQHF. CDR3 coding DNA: TGTGCCAGCAGTGAATCTATAGGAAGTCAGCCCCAGCATTTT.